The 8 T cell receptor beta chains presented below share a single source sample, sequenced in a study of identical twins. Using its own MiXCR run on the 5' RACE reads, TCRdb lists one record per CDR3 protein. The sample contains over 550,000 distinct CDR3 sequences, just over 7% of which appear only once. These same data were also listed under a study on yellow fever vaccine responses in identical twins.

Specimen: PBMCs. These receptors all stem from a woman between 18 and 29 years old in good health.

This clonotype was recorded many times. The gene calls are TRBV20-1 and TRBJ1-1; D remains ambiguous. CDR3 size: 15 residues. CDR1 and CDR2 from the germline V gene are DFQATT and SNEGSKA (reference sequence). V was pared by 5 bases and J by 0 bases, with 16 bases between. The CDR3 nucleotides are TGCAGTGCTCCCCTCCGGGTCAGTCTGAACACTGAAGCTTTCTTT. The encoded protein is CSAPLRVSLNTEAFF.

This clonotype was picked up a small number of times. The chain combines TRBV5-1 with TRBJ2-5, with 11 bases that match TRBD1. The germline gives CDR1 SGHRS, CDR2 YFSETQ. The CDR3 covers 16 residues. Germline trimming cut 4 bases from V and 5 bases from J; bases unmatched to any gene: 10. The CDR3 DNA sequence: TGCGCCAGCAGCCAAAAAAAGGACAGGGGGCTGGAGACCCAGTACTTC. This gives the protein CASSQKKDRGLETQYF.

CDR3 protein: CASSTRRTARTSTDTQYF. CDR3 DNA sequence: TGTGCCAGCAGCACCCGTCGGACAGCCCGCACCAGCACAGATACGCAGTATTTT. The chain has TRBV11-1 and TRBJ2-3; D is possibly TRBD1 (6 bases). This CDR3 is built from 18 residues. Between the trimmed V and J ends, which lost 5 bases and 0 bases, there was a span of 21 bases. CDR1 and CDR2 (germline): SGHAT, FQDESV (reference sequence).

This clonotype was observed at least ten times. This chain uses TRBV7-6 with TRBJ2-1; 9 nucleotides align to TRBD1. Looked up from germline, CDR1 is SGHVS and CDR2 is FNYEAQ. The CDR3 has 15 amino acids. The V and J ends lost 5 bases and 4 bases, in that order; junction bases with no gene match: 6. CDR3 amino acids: CASSAGQGTYNEQFF. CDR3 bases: TGTGCCAGCAGCGCAGGACAGGGGACATACAATGAGCAGTTCTTC.

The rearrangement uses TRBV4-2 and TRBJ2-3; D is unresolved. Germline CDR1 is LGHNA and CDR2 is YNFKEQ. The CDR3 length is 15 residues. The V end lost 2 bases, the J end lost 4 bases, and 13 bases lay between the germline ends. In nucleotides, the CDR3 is TGTGCCAGCAGCCAAATAGAGCTGTACGCAGATACGCAGTATTTT. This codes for CASSQIELYADTQYF.

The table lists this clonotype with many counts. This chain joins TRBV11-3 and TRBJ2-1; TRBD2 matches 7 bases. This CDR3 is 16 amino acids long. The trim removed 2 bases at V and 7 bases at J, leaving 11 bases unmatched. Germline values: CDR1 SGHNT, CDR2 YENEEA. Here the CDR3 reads CASSLSGAGDQNEQFF. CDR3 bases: TGTGCCAGCAGCTTATCTGGGGCGGGAGATCAGAATGAGCAGTTCTTC.

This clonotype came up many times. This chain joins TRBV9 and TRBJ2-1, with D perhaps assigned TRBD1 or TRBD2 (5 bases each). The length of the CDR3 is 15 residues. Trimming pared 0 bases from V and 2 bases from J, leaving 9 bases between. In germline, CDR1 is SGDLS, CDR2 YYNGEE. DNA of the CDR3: TGTGCCAGCAGCGTAGCGGGACCTACCTACAATGAGCAGTTCTTC. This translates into CASSVAGPTYNEQFF.

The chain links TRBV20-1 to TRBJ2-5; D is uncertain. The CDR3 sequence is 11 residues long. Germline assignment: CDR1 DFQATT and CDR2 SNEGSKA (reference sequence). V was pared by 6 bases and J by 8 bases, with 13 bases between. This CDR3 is CSALTRNTQYF. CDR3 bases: TGCAGTGCCCTGACTCGGAATACCCAGTACTTC.